A single sample is the source of the 4 T cell receptor beta chains below, sequenced in a study of spatial heterogeneity in lung cancer. Whole-study findings and limits: Tumoral mutation counts were tracked by counts of expanded intratumoral alpha and beta TCRs.

MiXCR, applied by TCRdb to the 5' RACE reads, yields one record per CDR3 protein. This sample has about 11,000 distinct CDR3 sequences, with about 5.2% found just once. Time point indicated: sample taken at primary tumor resection. The antigens of these receptors remain unknown. The sequencing used lung tumor tissue, collected at surgery. These receptor sequences come from a male donor with early-stage non-small cell lung cancer.

The chain combines TRBV28 with TRBJ2-5, with 8 bases fitting TRBD1. After removal of 6 bases from V and 5 bases from J, the junction contained 8 bases not matched to a gene. Germline V gene lookup returns CDR1 MDHEN and CDR2 SYDVKM. The CDR3 has 14 amino acids. In nucleotides, the CDR3 is TGTGCCAGCAGACCAGCAGGGGGCGTCGAGACCCAGTACTTC. As protein: CASRPAGGVETQYF.

Concerning this clonotype: A much more abundant neighbour one base away suggests this may be a read error. V usage is TRBV3-1 and J usage is TRBJ2-1, with TRBD2 matching 10 bases. The V segment lost 4 bases and the J segment 9 bases; nucleotides outside the gene matches: 9. CDR1 and CDR2 (germline): LGHDT, YNNKEL (reference sequence). This CDR3 has 15 amino acids. CDR3 in amino acids: CASSRALAGLGEQFF. In DNA, the CDR3 is TGTGCCAGCAGCCGAGCACTAGCGGGACTTGGTGAGCAGTTCTTC.

In its sample, this clonotype was seen many times. This chain joins TRBV20-1 and TRBJ2-3; D is perhaps TRBD2 (6 bases). Germline V lookup: CDR1 DFQATT, CDR2 SNEGSKA (reference sequence). The V end was cut by 0 bases, the J end by 0 bases, with 7 bases between. The CDR3 runs 14 residues. In DNA form, the CDR3 reads TGCAGTGCTAGAGAGGGACTGAGCACAGATACGCAGTATTTT. Encoded protein: CSAREGLSTDTQYF.

There are many counts of this clonotype. V and J are TRBV3-1 and TRBJ2-7, with D uncertain. Deletions cut 2 bases from V and 0 bases from J, with 5 bases between. The CDR3 covers 13 residues. Looked up from germline, CDR1 is LGHDT and CDR2 is YNNKEL (reference sequence). CDR3 residues: CASSQSSSYEQYF. The CDR3 DNA reads as TGTGCCAGCAGCCAAAGCAGCTCCTACGAGCAGTACTTC.